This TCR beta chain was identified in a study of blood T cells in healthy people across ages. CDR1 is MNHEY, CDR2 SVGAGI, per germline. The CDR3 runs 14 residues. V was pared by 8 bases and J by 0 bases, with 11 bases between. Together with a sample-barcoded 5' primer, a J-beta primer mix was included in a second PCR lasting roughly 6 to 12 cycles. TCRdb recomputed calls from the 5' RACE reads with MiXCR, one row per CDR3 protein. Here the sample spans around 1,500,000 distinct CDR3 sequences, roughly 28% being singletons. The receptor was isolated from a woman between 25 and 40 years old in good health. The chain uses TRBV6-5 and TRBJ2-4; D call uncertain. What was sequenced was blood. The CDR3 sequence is CASRPGVAKNIQYF. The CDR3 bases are TGTGCCAGCCGACCCGGTGTAGCCAAAAACATTCAGTACTTC.